This TCR beta chain was profiled in a study of CD8 T cells in ankylosing spondylitis. TCRdb re-analysed the 5' RACE reads in MiXCR, keeping a single row per CDR3 protein. The sample has about 220,000 distinct CDR3 sequences, more than 9% seen once; the top ten hold roughly a fifth. The CDR3 extends over 15 amino acids. Germline V gene data show CDR1 as LNHDA and CDR2 as SQIVND (reference sequence). V was cut by 5 bases and J by 1 base, with 15 bases left in between. The sample comprised blood, either unsorted or a sorted T cell fraction (not recorded which). This sequence originates from a male donor with ankylosing spondylitis or in good health (not recorded which). The chain carries TRBV19 and TRBJ2-7; D gene unclear. The CDR3 nucleotides are TGTGCCAGTAGTCCCTTCGTGGGGAAGTCCTACGAGCAGTACTTC. It translates to CASSPFVGKSYEQYF.